The 27 T cell receptor beta chains below all came from one sample that was sequenced in a study of blood T cell repertoires in COVID-19. This table comes from immunoSEQ multiplex PCR, and its TCRdb copy is limited to in-frame clones, with some not included. The table lists a few hundred thousand clones, 80% to 85% of them singletons. Input material: PBMCs or T cells enriched from blood (not recorded which). Every receptor here comes from a woman aged 45-59 years who had recovered from COVID-19.

Written as DNA, the CDR3 is TGTGCCAGTAGTCCCTCAGGGGGCCTTGAAGCTTTCTTT. This translates into CASSPSGGLEAFF. The V and J genes are TRBV19 and TRBJ1-1, with 8 nucleotides matching TRBD1. The CDR3 has 13 amino acids. From germline, CDR1 is LNHDA and CDR2 SQIVND (reference sequence). J gave up 7 bases and V 5 bases, and 6 bases lay outside the gene matches.

The chain is built from TRBV3-1 (or the pseudogene TRBV3-2) and TRBJ2-5; 11 positions match TRBD2. The junction had 0 bases not matched to a gene; V was cut back by 1 base and J by 2 bases. The CDR3 consists of 15 residues. CDR1 and CDR2 from the germline V gene are LGHDT and YNNKEL (reference sequence). DNA for the CDR3: TGTGCCAGCAGCCAAGGGACTAGCGGGCAAGAGACCCAGTACTTC. Residues: CASSQGTSGQETQYF.

The V and J genes are TRBV28 and TRBJ2-7; D uncertain. Germline assignment: CDR1 MDHEN and CDR2 SYDVKM. There are 12 residues in the CDR3. V was shortened by 9 bases and J by 0 bases, with 9 bases between the two germline ends. CDR3 residues: CASISSSYEQYF. In DNA form, the CDR3 reads TGTGCCAGTATCTCCAGCTCCTACGAGCAGTACTTC. Looking up the rest from reference TRBV28 and TRBJ2-7 gives the full variable domain: DVKVTQSSRYLVKRTGEKVFLECVQDMDHENMFWYRQDPGLGLRLIYFSYDVKMKEKGDIPEGYSVSREKKERFSLILESASTNQTSMYLCASISSSYEQYFGPGTRLTVT.

This chain uses TRBV30 with TRBJ1-2; 7 bases are a match to TRBD1. The V and J ends lost 0 bases and 8 bases, in that order; junction bases with no gene match: 9. The germline V gene has CDR1 GTSNPN and CDR2 SVGIG (reference sequence). The CDR3 loop spans 14 amino acids. CDR3 coding DNA: TGTGCCTGGAGTGTACAAGGGGGCCCCTACGGCTACACCTTC. The encoded protein is CAWSVQGGPYGYTF.

J is TRBJ2-7 and V is TRBV6-5, with 11 bases matching TRBD2. V shed 5 bases, J shed 5 bases, and the junction held 5 bases outside the gene matches. This CDR3 has 14 amino acids. Germline lookup yields CDR1 MNHEY and CDR2 SVGAGI. The CDR3 region is CASSQTSGRNEQYF. Written as DNA, the CDR3 is TGTGCCAGCAGTCAAACTAGCGGGAGAAACGAGCAGTACTTC.

This chain joins TRBV5-4 and TRBJ2-5, with D possibly TRBD2 on 5 matching bases. Germline V gene sequence: CDR1 SGHNT, CDR2 YYREEE (reference sequence). Trimming shortened V by 1 base and J by 1 base, and 5 bases separated the two germline ends. The CDR3 is made up of 13 amino acids. Written as DNA, the CDR3 is TGTGCCAGCAGCTTGCTAGCCCAAGAGACCCAGTACTTC. Translation gives CASSLLAQETQYF.

The V and J genes are TRBV5-1 and TRBJ2-3; 8 bases line up with TRBD2. The CDR3 loop spans 18 amino acids. In germline, CDR1 is SGHRS, CDR2 YFSETQ. With 1 base clipped from V and 2 bases from J, the junction kept 12 bases outside the gene matches. The CDR3 bases are TGCGCCAGCAGCTTGCCCCTTGGCCAGCGGGGGAACACAGATACGCAGTATTTT. This encodes CASSLPLGQRGNTDTQYF. The full variable domain, its missing parts supplied by reference TRBV5-1 and TRBJ2-3, is KAGVTQTPRYLIKTRGQQVTLSCSPISGHRSVSWYQQTPGQGLQFLFEYFSETQRNKGNFPGRFSGRQFSNSRSEMNVSTLELGDSALYLCASSLPLGQRGNTDTQYFGPGTRLTVL.

This rearrangement joins TRBV5-4 to TRBJ1-6, with TRBD1 matching over 9 bases. Germline-derived CDR1 and CDR2 are SGHNT and YYREEE (reference sequence). The CDR3 totals 14 residues. V lost 4 bases, J lost 7 bases, and 3 bases stayed unmatched. The CDR3 is CASSTGTGNSPLHF. CDR3 sequence (DNA): TGTGCCAGCAGCACCGGGACAGGGAATTCACCCCTCCACTTT.

The V and J genes are TRBV3-1 (or the pseudogene TRBV3-2) and TRBJ2-3, with D tentatively TRBD2 (6 bases). This CDR3 spans 15 amino acids. V lost 11 bases, J lost 3 bases, and 21 bases lay in between. Germline CDR1 is LGHDT and CDR2 is YNNKEL (reference sequence). Here the CDR3 reads CALPRGGRGTDTQYF. In DNA, the CDR3 is TGTGCCTTACCTAGGGGAGGCCGGGGGACAGATACGCAGTATTTT.

This clone was picked up many times. This specimen includes other DNA sequences encoding the same CDR3. The J gene is TRBJ1-1, the V gene TRBV6-5; tentative D call: TRBD1 (5 bases). V lost 5 bases to trimming and J lost 5 bases, with 9 bases between them. This CDR3 comprises 12 residues. The germline gives CDR1 MNHEY, CDR2 SVGAGI. CDR3 region: CASSIGGTEAFF. The CDR3 DNA is TGTGCCAGCAGTATCGGGGGAACTGAAGCTTTCTTT.

The J gene is TRBJ2-3, the V gene TRBV15; 12 positions match TRBD2. The trim removed 0 bases at V and 4 bases at J, leaving 5 bases unmatched. This CDR3 contains 17 residues. Germline values: CDR1 LNHNV, CDR2 YYDKDF (reference sequence). The DNA of the CDR3 is TGTGCCACCAGCAGAGACCTGACTAGCGGGAGCCCAGATACGCAGTATTTT. The encoded protein is CATSRDLTSGSPDTQYF.

The sample holds one count of this clone. The chain has TRBV4-3 and TRBJ2-1, with D maybe TRBD2 (6 bases). Germline loops: CDR1 LGHNA, CDR2 YSLEER. V dropped 7 bases and J dropped 0 bases, with 13 bases sitting between them. The CDR3 length is 15 residues. CDR3 loop: CASTSGVSSYNEQFF. CDR3 bases: TGCGCCAGCACCTCGGGAGTAAGCTCCTACAATGAGCAGTTCTTC.

V usage is TRBV29-1 and J usage is TRBJ2-2; D not certain. The germline V and J ends were trimmed by 7 bases and 2 bases, with 14 bases remaining between them. Germline CDR1 reads SQVTM; CDR2 reads ANQGSEA. This CDR3 comprises 14 residues. The CDR3: CSGHRAENTGELFF. In DNA form, the CDR3 reads TGCAGCGGTCACAGAGCAGAAAACACCGGGGAGCTGTTTTTT.

The table lists this clone with a count of one. V gene TRBV30 combines with J gene TRBJ2-5; 8 bases agree with TRBD1. Germline CDR1 is GTSNPN and CDR2 is SVGIG (reference sequence). The V gene end was trimmed by 2 bases and the J gene end by 5 bases; junction bases not matched to a gene: 7. The CDR3 contains 14 residues. For the CDR3, the DNA is TGTGCCTGGAGTACGACAGGGGATTGGGAGACCCAGTACTTC. As protein: CAWSTTGDWETQYF.

CDR3 region: CASSHPTEDFKNIQYF. The CDR3 DNA reads TGTGCCAGCAGCCATCCGACGGAGGATTTTAAAAACATTCAGTACTTC. The V gene is TRBV3-1 (or the pseudogene TRBV3-2), the J gene TRBJ2-4; maybe TRBD2 (5 bases). In germline, CDR1 is LGHDT, CDR2 YNNKEL (reference sequence). CDR3 length equals 16 residues. Trimming pared 3 bases from V and 4 bases from J, leaving 16 bases between.

The chain recombines TRBV7-6 with TRBJ2-3, with 10 bases fitting TRBD1. In germline, CDR1 is SGHVS, CDR2 FNYEAQ. With 5 bases clipped from V and 3 bases from J, the junction kept 5 bases outside the gene matches. This CDR3 has 15 residues. The CDR3 DNA reads TGTGCCAGCAGCCCCAGGACAGGGGGGACAGATACGCAGTATTTT. Translation gives CASSPRTGGTDTQYF.

The chain combines TRBV5-1 with TRBJ1-2, with 8 bases aligning to TRBD1. There are 13 residues in the CDR3. Trimming at V came to 4 bases and at J to 6 bases, leaving 5 bases not matched to a gene. CDR1 is SGHRS, CDR2 YFSETQ, per germline. The DNA of the CDR3 is TGCGCCAGCAGCCCGGACAGGGCCCATGGCTACACCTTC. Translating gives CASSPDRAHGYTF. Using reference TRBV5-1 and TRBJ1-2 for the parts outside the CDR3, the full variable domain is KAGVTQTPRYLIKTRGQQVTLSCSPISGHRSVSWYQQTPGQGLQFLFEYFSETQRNKGNFPGRFSGRQFSNSRSEMNVSTLELGDSALYLCASSPDRAHGYTFGSGTRLTVV.

The V gene is TRBV7-2, the J gene TRBJ1-1; TRBD1 matches 9 bases. V lost 1 base and J lost 5; bases outside the gene matches: 2. This CDR3 has 14 residues. CDR1 SGHTA and CDR2 FQGNSA come from the germline V gene. CDR3 in amino acids: CASSLDRGRTEAFF. Written as DNA, the CDR3 is TGTGCCAGCAGCTTAGACAGGGGGCGAACTGAAGCTTTCTTT.

The rearrangement joins TRBV19 to TRBJ2-7; 9 bases line up with TRBD1. The CDR3 contains 16 residues. Germline loops: CDR1 LNHDA, CDR2 SQIVND (reference sequence). The ends lost 7 bases at V and 3 bases at J; junction bases unmatched: 13. CDR3 region: CASTRGRQGEIYEQYF. CDR3 in DNA: TGTGCCAGTACCCGCGGCAGACAGGGGGAAATCTACGAGCAGTACTTC. Together with reference TRBV19 and TRBJ2-7, the CDR3 gives the full variable domain: DGGITQSPKYLFRKEGQNVTLSCEQNLNHDAMYWYRQDPGQGLRLIYYSQIVNDFQKGDIAEGYSVSREKKESFPLTVTSAQKNPTAFYLCASTRGRQGEIYEQYFGPGTRLTVT.

The chain employs TRBV19 and TRBJ1-5; D gene unclear. Germline V gene lookup returns CDR1 LNHDA and CDR2 SQIVND (reference sequence). The ends were cut back, 8 bases at V and 2 bases at J, with 16 bases in the middle. This CDR3 comprises 15 residues. The CDR3 spells CASLQSGYGNQPQHF. The CDR3 DNA sequence: TGTGCCAGTTTACAGTCGGGGTATGGCAATCAGCCCCAGCATTTT.

V and J are TRBV4-2 and TRBJ2-7; TRBD2 matches at 10 bases. The CDR3 is made up of 16 amino acids. V shed 2 bases and J 2 bases; nucleotides not matched to a gene: 6. Germline CDR1 reads LGHNA; CDR2 reads YNFKEQ. The CDR3 DNA follows: TGTGCCAGCAGCCAAACTAGCGGGACCCTAACCTACGAGCAGTACTTC. Protein: CASSQTSGTLTYEQYF.

The chain links TRBV27 to TRBJ1-5; a possible D gene is TRBD1 (5 bases). Germline V gene data show CDR1 as MNHEY and CDR2 as SMNVEV (reference sequence). The V gene lost 5 bases and the J gene lost 2 bases, with 28 bases spanning the gap. The CDR3 totals 20 residues. The DNA of the CDR3 is TGTGCCAGCAGTACCCTATCAGGGAAAGATACTGCGGATGGCAATCAGCCCCAGCATTTT. Residues: CASSTLSGKDTADGNQPQHF.

Only a few counts were recorded for this clone. This chain links TRBV3-1 (or the pseudogene TRBV3-2) with TRBJ2-1, with 8 nucleotides matching TRBD2. CDR3 size: 18 residues. V lost 1 base to trimming and J lost 5 bases; unmatched junction nucleotides: 13. Germline loops: CDR1 LGHDT, CDR2 YNNKEL (reference sequence). This CDR3 is CASSQVRGAGGTNNEQFF. The CDR3 DNA follows: TGTGCCAGCAGCCAAGTACGGGGTGCGGGAGGTACAAACAATGAGCAGTTCTTC.

The chain has TRBV19 and TRBJ1-2; D is undetermined. Germline-derived CDR1 and CDR2 are LNHDA and SQIVND (reference sequence). CDR3 length: 13 amino acids. Trimming removed 10 bases from V and 4 bases from J, with 16 bases in between. This CDR3 is CATKSGESYGYTF. The CDR3 DNA reads TGTGCCACCAAGTCGGGAGAGAGCTATGGCTACACCTTC.

This clone came up once. The chain is built from TRBV6-5 and TRBJ2-2, with D maybe TRBD1 (5 bases). This CDR3 has 16 residues. V was trimmed by 2 bases and J by 4 bases, leaving 14 bases between them. Germline loops: CDR1 MNHEY, CDR2 SVGAGI. This CDR3 is CASSYLPTGPTGELFF. The CDR3 DNA sequence: TGTGCCAGCAGTTACCTTCCCACAGGTCCCACCGGGGAGCTGTTTTTT.

V and J are TRBV3-1 (or the pseudogene TRBV3-2) and TRBJ1-5; maybe TRBD1 (6 bases). There are 17 residues in the CDR3. Germline assignment: CDR1 LGHDT and CDR2 YNNKEL (reference sequence). Trimming removed 1 base from V and 1 base from J, with 14 bases in between. The CDR3 sequence is CASSQGRGGTSNQPQHF. CDR3 nucleotides: TGTGCCAGCAGCCAAGGTAGGGGGGGTACGAGCAATCAGCCCCAGCATTTT.

The V and J genes are TRBV30 and TRBJ1-5; D gene ambiguous. In germline, CDR1 is GTSNPN, CDR2 SVGIG (reference sequence). This CDR3 has 13 amino acids. V was shortened by 0 bases and J by 8 bases, with 11 bases between the two germline ends. Written as DNA, the CDR3 is TGTGCCTGGAGTGTAGATCCTCGGGAGCCCCAGCATTTT. It is translated as CAWSVDPREPQHF.